This section outlines one T cell receptor (beta chain) sequence together with its context. At one end, the junction sequence differs from germline, possibly due to a read error. In the original analysis: Amplification with reference gene primers provided the estimates of nucleated cell counts. Here immunoSEQ multiplex PCR was the method, and the copy in TCRdb shows in-frame clones only, minus some. That table furnishes V, J and clone size, whereas the DNA furnished D and trimming. This repertoire shows some 180,000 clones, about 80% found once; its top ten account for around 6.9%. From germline, CDR1 is LGHNA and CDR2 YNFKEQ. CDR3 size: 15 residues. The data derive from a study of blood T cell repertoires in COVID-19. About the study: From the United States, Italy and Spain came samples of acute and convalescent COVID-19. Nucleic acid was either cDNA or gDNA, and it came from T cells, B-cell-depleted T cells, or PBMCs.

Specimen: peripheral blood. This sequence joins TRBV4-2 and TRBJ1-2, with 8 bases lining up with TRBD1. This sequence originates from a man in his fifties or sixties with acute or convalescent COVID-19. The CDR3 is CASSQTDRGNYGYTF. The CDR3 DNA reads as TGTGCCAGCAGCCAAACAGACAGGGGTAACTACGGCTACACCTTC.